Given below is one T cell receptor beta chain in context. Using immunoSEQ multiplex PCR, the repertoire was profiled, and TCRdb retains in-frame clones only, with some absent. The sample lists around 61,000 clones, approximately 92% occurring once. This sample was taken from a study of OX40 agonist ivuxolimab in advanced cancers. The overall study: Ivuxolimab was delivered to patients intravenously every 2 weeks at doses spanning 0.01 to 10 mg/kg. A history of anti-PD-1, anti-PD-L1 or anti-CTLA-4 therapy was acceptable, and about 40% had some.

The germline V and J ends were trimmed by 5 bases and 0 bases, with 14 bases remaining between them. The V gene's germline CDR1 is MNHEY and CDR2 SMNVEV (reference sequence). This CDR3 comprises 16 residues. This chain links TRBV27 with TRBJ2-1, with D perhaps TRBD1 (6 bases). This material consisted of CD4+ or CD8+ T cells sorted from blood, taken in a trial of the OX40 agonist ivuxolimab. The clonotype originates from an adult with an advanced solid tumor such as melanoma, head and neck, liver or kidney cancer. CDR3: CASSPQTGSSYNEQFF. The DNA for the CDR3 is TGTGCCAGCAGTCCCCAGACAGGTAGCTCCTACAATGAGCAGTTCTTC.